This T cell receptor (beta chain) appears in the sequencing data of a study of T cells in Graves' hyperthyroidism and ophthalmopathy (dated by TCRdb to 2018 to 2020). With regard to the full study: Peripheral blood samples were taken at initial diagnosis, before any treatment was given. TCR Vbeta CDR3 sequencing of some 140 peripheral blood samples (about 45 ophthalmopathy, about 80 hyperthyroidism and some 17 progressor patients) is reported in the paper. The study also compared thyroid tissue and blood T-cell repertoires from several Graves' hyperthyroidism patients. An independent validation cohort of 18 to 20 hyperthyroidism patients and approximately 17 patients who later progressed to ophthalmopathy tested prospective prediction of ophthalmopathy. Once sampling was done, hyperthyroidism patients were given methimazole at a starting dose of 30 mg daily, whereas ophthalmopathy patients were given high-dose intravenous methylprednisolone. The 90 to 100 discovery patients were randomly divided into training and test sets at a 7:3 ratio. A discovery cohort of 95 to 100 patients, roughly 45 with Graves' ophthalmopathy and under 60 with stable Graves' hyperthyroidism, was used to find distinguishing TCR V-J signatures.

Amplification of TCR beta CDR3 regions was carried out from RNA transcripts. The first round of RT-PCR for the TCR CDR3 was performed with the HTBI primer set and the Qiagen OneStep RT-PCR kit. Libraries were constructed in a second round of multiplex PCR, after which size selection and purification were carried out. Sequencing of the libraries was done on an Illumina HiSeq2000 using paired-end 100 bp reads. Concerning the study's data processing: SOAPnuke was used to process the raw data, removing reads that contained adapters or uncalled bases, had a mean Phred below 15, or lacked an exact match to the constant primer or identifier. High-quality paired reads were merged with COPE v1.2.5, and unique nucleotide sequences were defined as clonotypes. MiTCR v1.1 was used to align clonotypes to the IMGT TRBV, TRBD and TRBJ reference segments. The analysis included only V-J combinations with a frequency above 0.0001, which together covered more than 98% of the repertoires. A TCS score was defined as the ratio between F50 (clonal expansion) and ExV (chaos), using BLOSUM62-based TCRdist between CDR3 peptides within each V-J. Welch's t-statistics and random forest reduced roughly 540 V-J features to 10 to 15, which were used in a naive Bayes classifier (R e1071). TCRdb handled the public reads itself, with Q25 trimming in fastp and clone calling in MiXCR, and kept productive beta chains. Rows with one shared CDR3 protein collapse into an entry with the most common genes and DNA. The V and J calls and clone size are TCRdb's, not the authors'. This sample holds 650,000 to 750,000 distinct CDR3 sequences; approximately 14% were observed only once. The ten top clones hold more than 8.5% of the sample.

Graves' hyperthyroidism was defined as stable when no progression to ophthalmopathy occurred over 18 months of follow-up. Hyperthyroidism patients were aged 18 to 65 years and newly diagnosed, with disease duration of less than 2 months. Exclusion was applied to patients with uncontrolled infections, other autoimmune diseases, pregnancy or lactation. Clinical symptoms, serum thyroxine and TRAb, thyroid ultrasound, and orbital computed tomography formed the basis for the diagnoses. PBMCs were separated from roughly 9.6 ml of fresh peripheral blood using Ficoll-Paque density gradient centrifugation. Trizol reagent was used to extract total RNA, and RNA quality was then checked on an Agilent 2100 Bioanalyzer. CDR1 is given as SGHKS and CDR2 as YYEKEE, both from the germline V gene (reference sequence). The germline V and J ends show losses of 4 bases and 3 bases respectively, and no gene match explains 11 bases of the junction. The CDR3 sequence holds 16 residues, the cysteine and phenylalanine included. Only the CDR3 DNA is retained, 48 bases long and in frame from the first base.

The paper's findings and limits, for the study overall: Blood samples also contained most of the expanded thyroid clonotypes (frequency above 0.001), which suggests that blood repertoires may reflect thyroid immune responses. Sample size was not statistically predetermined, and investigators were not blinded to group allocation. A 13 V-J signature model separated ophthalmopathy from stable hyperthyroidism, with around 88% sensitivity and 81.08% specificity in cross-validation and 80%/75% in testing. In validation, the model predicted progression to ophthalmopathy a median of approximately 6.6 months before onset, with roughly 70% sensitivity and just under 75% specificity.

This clonotype has only a few counts. The target of this receptor is not known. Base-call qualities are not available, and no considerably larger clone is one nucleotide away. The TCR sequence derives from a woman between 18 and 29 years old with Graves' hyperthyroidism. This sequence uses TRBV5-5 and TRBJ1-1; 8 of the junction bases match TRBD1. Sequenced material: blood. The CDR3: CASSQRTGRWDTEAFF. In nucleotide form, the sequence is TGTGCCAGCAGCCAAAGGACAGGGAGGTGGGACACTGAAGCTTTCTTT.